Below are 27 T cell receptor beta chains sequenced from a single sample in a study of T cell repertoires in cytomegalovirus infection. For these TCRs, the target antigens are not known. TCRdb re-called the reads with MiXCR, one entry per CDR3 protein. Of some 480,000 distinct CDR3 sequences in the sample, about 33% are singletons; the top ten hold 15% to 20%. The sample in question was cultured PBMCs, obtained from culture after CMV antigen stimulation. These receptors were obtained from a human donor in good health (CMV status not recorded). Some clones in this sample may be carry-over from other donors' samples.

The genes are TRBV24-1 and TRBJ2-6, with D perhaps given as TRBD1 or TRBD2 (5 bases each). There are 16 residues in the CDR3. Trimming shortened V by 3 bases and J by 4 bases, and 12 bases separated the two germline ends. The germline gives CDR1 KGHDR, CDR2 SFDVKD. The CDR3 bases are TGTGCCACCAGTGATCCCTCCGGGGCCGGGGCCAACGTCCTGACTTTC. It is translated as CATSDPSGAGANVLTF.

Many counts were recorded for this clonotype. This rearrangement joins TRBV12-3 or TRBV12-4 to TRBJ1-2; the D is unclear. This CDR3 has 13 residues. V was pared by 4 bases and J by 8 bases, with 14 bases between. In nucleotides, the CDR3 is TGTGCCAGCAGTTCCGGATACCTGGCGGGCTACACCTTC. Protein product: CASSSGYLAGYTF.

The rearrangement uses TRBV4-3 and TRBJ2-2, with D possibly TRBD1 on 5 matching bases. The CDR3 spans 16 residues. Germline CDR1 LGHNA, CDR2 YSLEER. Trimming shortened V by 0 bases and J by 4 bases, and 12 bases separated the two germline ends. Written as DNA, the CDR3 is TGCGCCAGCAGCCAAGAGGGGTGGGGCGTCACCGGGGAGCTGTTTTTT. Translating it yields CASSQEGWGVTGELFF.

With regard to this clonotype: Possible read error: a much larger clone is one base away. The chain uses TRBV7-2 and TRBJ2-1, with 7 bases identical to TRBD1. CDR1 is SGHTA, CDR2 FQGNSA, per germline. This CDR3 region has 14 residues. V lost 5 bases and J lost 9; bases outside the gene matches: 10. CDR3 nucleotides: TGTGCCAGCAGCACCCGAACAGGGGACAGTGAGCAGTTCTTC. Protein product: CASSTRTGDSEQFF.

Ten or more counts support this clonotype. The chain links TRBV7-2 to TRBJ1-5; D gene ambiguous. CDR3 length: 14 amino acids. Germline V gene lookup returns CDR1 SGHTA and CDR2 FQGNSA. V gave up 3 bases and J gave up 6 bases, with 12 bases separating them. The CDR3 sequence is CASSFSEGGQPQHF. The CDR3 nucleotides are TGTGCCAGCAGCTTCAGCGAGGGCGGTCAGCCCCAGCATTTT.

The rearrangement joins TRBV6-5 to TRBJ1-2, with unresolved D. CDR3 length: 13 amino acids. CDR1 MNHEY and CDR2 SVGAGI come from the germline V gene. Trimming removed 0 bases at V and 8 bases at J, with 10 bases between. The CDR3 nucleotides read TGTGCCAGCAGTTACTCGGGCAAGGGAGGCTACACCTTC. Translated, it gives CASSYSGKGGYTF.

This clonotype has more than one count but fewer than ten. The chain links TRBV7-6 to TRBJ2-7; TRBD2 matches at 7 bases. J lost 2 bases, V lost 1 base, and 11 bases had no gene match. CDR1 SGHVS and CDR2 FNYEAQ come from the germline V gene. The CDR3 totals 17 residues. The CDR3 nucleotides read TGTGCCAGCAGCTTAGGGGATAGCGGGCCCCAACCCTACGAGCAGTACGTC. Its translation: CASSLGDSGPQPYEQYV.

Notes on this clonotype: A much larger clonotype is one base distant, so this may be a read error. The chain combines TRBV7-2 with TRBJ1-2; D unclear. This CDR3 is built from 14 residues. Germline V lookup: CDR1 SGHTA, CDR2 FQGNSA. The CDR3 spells CASSLAGGDYGYNF. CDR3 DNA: TGTGCCAGCAGCTTAGCAGGTGGTGACTATGGCTACAACTTC.

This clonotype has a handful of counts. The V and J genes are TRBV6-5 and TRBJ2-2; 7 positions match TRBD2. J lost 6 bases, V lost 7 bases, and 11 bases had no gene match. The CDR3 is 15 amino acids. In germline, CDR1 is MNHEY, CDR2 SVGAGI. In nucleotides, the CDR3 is TGTGCCAGCACTCCCGAAGGGGCGGGAGCCGGGGAGCTGTTTTTT. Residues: CASTPEGAGAGELFF.

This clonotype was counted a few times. The CDR3 DNA follows: TGTGCCAGCAGAGATCCAGAGGGCACTGAAGCTTTCTTT. Its translation: CASRDPEGTEAFF. This chain uses TRBV28 with TRBJ1-1; no definite D call. V was shortened by 6 bases and J by 4 bases, with 12 bases between the two germline ends. This CDR3 spans 13 amino acids. Germline V gives CDR1 MDHEN, CDR2 SYDVKM.

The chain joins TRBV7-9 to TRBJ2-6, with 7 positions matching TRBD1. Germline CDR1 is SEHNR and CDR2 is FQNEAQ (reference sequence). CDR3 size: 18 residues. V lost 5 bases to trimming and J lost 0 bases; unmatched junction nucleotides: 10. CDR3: CASSDRARISSGANVLTF. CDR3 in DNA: TGTGCCAGCAGCGACAGGGCTCGGATATCCTCTGGGGCCAACGTCCTGACTTTC.

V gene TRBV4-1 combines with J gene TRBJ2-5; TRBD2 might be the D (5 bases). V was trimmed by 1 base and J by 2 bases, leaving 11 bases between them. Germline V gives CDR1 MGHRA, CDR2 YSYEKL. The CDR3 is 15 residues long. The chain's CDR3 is CASSQGEREQETQYF. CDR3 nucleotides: TGCGCCAGCAGCCAAGGAGAGAGGGAGCAAGAGACCCAGTACTTC.

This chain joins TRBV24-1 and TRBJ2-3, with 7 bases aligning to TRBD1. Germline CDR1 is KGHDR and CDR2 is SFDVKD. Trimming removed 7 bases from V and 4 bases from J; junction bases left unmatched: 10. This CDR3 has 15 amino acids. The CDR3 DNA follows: TGTGCCACCAGCCACCCCAGAGGGGGCTCAGATACGCAGTATTTT. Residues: CATSHPRGGSDTQYF.

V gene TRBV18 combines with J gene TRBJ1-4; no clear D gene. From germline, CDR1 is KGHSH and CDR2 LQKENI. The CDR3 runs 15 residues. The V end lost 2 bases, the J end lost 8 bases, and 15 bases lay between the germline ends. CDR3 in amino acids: CASSPLGRPREKLFF. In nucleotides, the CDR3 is TGTGCCAGCTCACCATTAGGTCGGCCTCGGGAAAAACTGTTTTTT. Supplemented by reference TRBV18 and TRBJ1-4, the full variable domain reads NAGVMQNPRHLVRRRGQEARLRCSPMKGHSHVYWYRQLPEEGLKFMVYLQKENIIDESGMPKERFSAEFPKEGPSILRIQQVVRGDSAAYFCASSPLGRPREKLFFGSGTQLSVL.

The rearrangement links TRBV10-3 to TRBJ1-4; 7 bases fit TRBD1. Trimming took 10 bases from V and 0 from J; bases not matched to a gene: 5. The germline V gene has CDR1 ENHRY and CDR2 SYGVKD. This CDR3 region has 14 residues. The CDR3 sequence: CATRTGPTNEKLFF. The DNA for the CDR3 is TGTGCCACCCGGACAGGTCCAACTAATGAAAAACTGTTTTTT.

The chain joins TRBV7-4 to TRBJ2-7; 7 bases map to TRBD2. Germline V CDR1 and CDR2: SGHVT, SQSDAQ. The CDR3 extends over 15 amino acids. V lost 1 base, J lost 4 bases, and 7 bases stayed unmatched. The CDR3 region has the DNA TGTGCCAGCAGCTTAGTGGGCGGGAGTAATTACGAGCAGTACTTC. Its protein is CASSLVGGSNYEQYF.

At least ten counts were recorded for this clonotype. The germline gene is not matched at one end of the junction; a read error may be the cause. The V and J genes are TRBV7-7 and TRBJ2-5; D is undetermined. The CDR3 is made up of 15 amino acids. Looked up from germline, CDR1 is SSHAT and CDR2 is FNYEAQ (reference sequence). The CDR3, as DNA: TGTGCTAGCAGCCTGCACGGAGACCCCCAAGAGACCCAGTACTTC. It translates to CASSLHGDPQETQYF.

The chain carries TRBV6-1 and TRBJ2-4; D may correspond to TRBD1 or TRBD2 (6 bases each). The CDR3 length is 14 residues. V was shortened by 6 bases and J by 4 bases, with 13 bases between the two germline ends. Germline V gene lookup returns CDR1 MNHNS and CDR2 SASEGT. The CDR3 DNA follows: TGTGCCAGCAGAACGGGGGACACAAAAAACATTCAGTACTTC. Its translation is CASRTGDTKNIQYF.

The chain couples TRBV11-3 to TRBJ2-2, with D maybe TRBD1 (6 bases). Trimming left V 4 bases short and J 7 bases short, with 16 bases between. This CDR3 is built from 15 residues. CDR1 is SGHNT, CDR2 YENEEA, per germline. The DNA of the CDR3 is TGTGCCAGCAGCTCACAGCAGGGGACGGGCGGGGAGCTGTTTTTT. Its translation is CASSSQQGTGGELFF.

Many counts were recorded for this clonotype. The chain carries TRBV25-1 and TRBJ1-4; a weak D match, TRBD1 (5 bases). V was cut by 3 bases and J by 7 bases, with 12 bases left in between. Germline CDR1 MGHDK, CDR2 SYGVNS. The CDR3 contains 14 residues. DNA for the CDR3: TGTGCCAGCAGTGACGGGACCGATTCTGAAAAACTGTTTTTT. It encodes CASSDGTDSEKLFF.

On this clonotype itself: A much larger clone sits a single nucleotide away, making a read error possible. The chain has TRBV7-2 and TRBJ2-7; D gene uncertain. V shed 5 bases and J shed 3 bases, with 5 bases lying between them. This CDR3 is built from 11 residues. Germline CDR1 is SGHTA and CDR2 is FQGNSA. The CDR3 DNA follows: TGTGCCAGCAGCACCTTCTACGAGCAGTACTTC. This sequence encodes CASSTFYEQYF.

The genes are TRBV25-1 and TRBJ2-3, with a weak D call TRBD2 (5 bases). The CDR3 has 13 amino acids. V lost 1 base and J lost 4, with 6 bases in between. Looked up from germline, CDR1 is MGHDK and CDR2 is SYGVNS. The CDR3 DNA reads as TGTGCCAGCAGTGAATGGAGGTCAGATACGCAGTATTTT. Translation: CASSEWRSDTQYF.

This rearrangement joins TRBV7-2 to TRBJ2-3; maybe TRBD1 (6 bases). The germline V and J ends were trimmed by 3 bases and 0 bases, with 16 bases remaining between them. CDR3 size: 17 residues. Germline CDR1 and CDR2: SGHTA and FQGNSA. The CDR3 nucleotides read TGTGCCAGCAGCTTCCGACAGGCGCATACTAGCACAGATACGCAGTATTTT. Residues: CASSFRQAHTSTDTQYF.

As DNA, the CDR3 is TGTGCCAGCAGCTTGGGGACGGCCAGGGATGGCTACACCTTC. Residues: CASSLGTARDGYTF. The chain joins TRBV5-6 to TRBJ1-2; tentative D call: TRBD1 (5 bases). The CDR3 is 14 residues long. Germline-derived CDR1 and CDR2 are SGHDT and YYEEEE. With 0 bases removed from V and 6 bases from J, the gap between germline ends came to 12 bases.

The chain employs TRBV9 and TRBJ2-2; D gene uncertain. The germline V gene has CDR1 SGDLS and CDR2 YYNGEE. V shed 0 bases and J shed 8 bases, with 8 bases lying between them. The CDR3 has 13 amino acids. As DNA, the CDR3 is TGTGCCAGCAGCGTAGCTGTGGCAGGGGAGCTGTTTTTT. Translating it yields CASSVAVAGELFF.

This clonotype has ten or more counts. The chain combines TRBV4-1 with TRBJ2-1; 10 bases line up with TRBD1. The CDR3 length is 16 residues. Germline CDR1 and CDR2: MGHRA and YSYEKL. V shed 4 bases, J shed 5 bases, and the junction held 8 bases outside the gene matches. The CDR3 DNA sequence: TGCGCCAGCAGCCTTGAGGGGACAGGGGCCCACAATGAGCAGTTCTTC. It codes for CASSLEGTGAHNEQFF.

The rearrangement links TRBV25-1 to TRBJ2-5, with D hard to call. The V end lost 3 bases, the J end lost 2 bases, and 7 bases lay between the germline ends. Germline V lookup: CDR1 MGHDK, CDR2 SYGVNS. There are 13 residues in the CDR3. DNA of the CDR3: TGTGCCAGCAGTGAGGTAGGACAAGAGACCCAGTACTTC. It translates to CASSEVGQETQYF.